Below, 27 T cell receptor beta chains from the same sample are listed, as sequenced in a study of vaccination and CD4 T cells after COVID-19. No antigen has been assigned to these receptors. Cultured CD4+ T cells had their DNA profiled by the Oncomine TCR Beta short-read assay. Using its own MiXCR run on the PCR reads, TCRdb lists one record per CDR3 protein. The sample has 22,000 or so distinct CDR3 sequences; 32% are singletons. As for treatment: roughly 10-day PBMC culture with coronavirus spike peptide pools or control peptides (ViraFEST assay). Sequenced: cultured CD4+ T cells from blood. These receptors all come from a human donor with COVID-19.

This clonotype occurred a few times. This chain links TRBV20-1 with TRBJ2-5; D is perhaps TRBD1 (6 bases). V lost 7 bases to trimming and J lost 5 bases, with 14 bases between them. This CDR3 spans 12 amino acids. Germline V gene data show CDR1 as DFQATT and CDR2 as SNEGSKA (reference sequence). As DNA, the CDR3 is TGCAGTGGAAGGGGGAAGCGGGAGACCCAGTACTTC. Protein sequence: CSGRGKRETQYF.

The chain is built from TRBV5-1 and TRBJ2-5; D gene ambiguous. Germline CDR1 reads SGHRS; CDR2 reads YFSETQ. V gave up 0 bases and J gave up 5 bases, with 8 bases separating them. There are 13 residues in the CDR3. CDR3 sequence: CASSLEGGETQYF. CDR3 sequence (DNA): TGCGCCAGCAGCTTGGAGGGTGGGGAGACCCAGTACTTC.

The CDR3 reads CASSSKPGQGNYGYTF. CDR3 DNA: TGTGCCAGCAGCTCGAAACCCGGACAGGGAAACTATGGCTACACCTTC. The rearrangement joins TRBV7-2 to TRBJ1-2; 8 nucleotides match TRBD1. V trimming: 4 bases; J trimming: 2 bases; junction bases outside the gene matches: 9. The CDR3 runs 16 residues. Per the germline V gene, CDR1 is SGHTA and CDR2 is FQGNSA.

The chain carries TRBV2 and TRBJ2-7; D is perhaps TRBD1 (6 bases). This CDR3 has 14 residues. CDR1 SNHLY and CDR2 FYNNEI come from the germline V gene. Trimming shortened V by 6 bases and J by 3 bases, and 15 bases separated the two germline ends. CDR3 coding DNA: TGTGCCAGCAGGGAACAGGGTCCCGGCTACGAGCAGTACTTC. It yields the protein CASREQGPGYEQYF.

In this sample, this clonotype turned up a few times. The DNA of the CDR3 is TGTGCCAGCAGTGAAGGGCCTTATAGCAATCAGCCCCAGCATTTT. It is translated as CASSEGPYSNQPQHF. The V gene is TRBV6-1, the J gene TRBJ1-5, with no clear D. The CDR3 is 15 residues long. Germline V gives CDR1 MNHNS, CDR2 SASEGT. With 1 base removed from V and 0 bases from J, the gap between germline ends came to 7 bases.

In its sample, this clonotype was seen a few times. The J gene is TRBJ2-1, the V gene TRBV6-1; TRBD1 might be the D (6 bases). In germline, CDR1 is MNHNS, CDR2 SASEGT. Between the trimmed V and J ends, which lost 5 bases and 7 bases, there was a span of 9 bases. The CDR3 extends over 12 amino acids. CDR3 amino acids: CASSNDRNEQFF. Here the CDR3 DNA reads TGTGCCAGCAGTAACGACAGGAATGAGCAGTTCTTC.

This clonotype showed up just a few times. The chain couples TRBV6-2 or TRBV6-3 to TRBJ2-2, with TRBD2 matching 7 bases. Trimming at V came to 6 bases and at J to 1 base, leaving 5 bases not matched to a gene. The CDR3 contains 15 residues. Germline V gene lookup returns CDR1 MNHEY and CDR2 SVGEGT. CDR3 nucleotides: TGTGCCAGCAGAAACGGACTAGTGAACACCGGGGAGCTGTTTTTT. Amino acids: CASRNGLVNTGELFF.

This clonotype is labeled medium-sized. This sequence joins TRBV20-1 and TRBJ2-2; D is perhaps TRBD1 (5 bases). From germline, CDR1 is DFQATT and CDR2 SNEGSKA (reference sequence). The V gene lost 0 bases and the J gene lost 6 bases, with 8 bases spanning the gap. The CDR3 sequence is 13 residues long. The CDR3 protein is CSARETGPGELFF. In DNA, the CDR3 is TGCAGTGCTAGAGAAACAGGCCCCGGGGAGCTGTTTTTT.

This clonotype turned up a few times. The chain links TRBV6-1 to TRBJ1-5; 8 bases align to TRBD1. Germline V gene sequence: CDR1 MNHNS, CDR2 SASEGT. The CDR3 runs to 14 residues. The ends lost 2 bases at V and 7 bases at J; junction bases unmatched: 4. In nucleotides, the CDR3 is TGTGCCAGCAGTGAATCAGGGGGCGGGCAGCCCCAGCATTTT. Translation: CASSESGGGQPQHF.

The chain recombines TRBV27 with TRBJ1-1; TRBD1 aligns across 7 bases. This CDR3 is built from 16 residues. V shed 6 bases and J 1 base; nucleotides not matched to a gene: 11. Germline CDR1 reads MNHEY; CDR2 reads SMNVEV (reference sequence). The CDR3, as DNA: TGTGCCAGCAGGAAGGGGGCGAGGGAGGCGAACACTGAAGCTTTCTTT. It is translated as CASRKGAREANTEAFF.

Only a few counts were recorded for this clonotype. The V call is TRBV30, the J call TRBJ1-2; D remains unclear. V was cut by 0 bases and J by 4 bases, with 12 bases left in between. Per germline, CDR1 GTSNPN and CDR2 SVGIG (reference sequence). The CDR3 is made up of 14 amino acids. CDR3: CAWSVLPGRYGYTF. CDR3 coding DNA: TGTGCCTGGAGTGTACTTCCCGGGCGCTATGGCTACACCTTC.

The chain couples TRBV30 to TRBJ2-5; D unclear. V lost 0 bases, J lost 4 bases, and 9 bases lay in between. Germline CDR1 is GTSNPN and CDR2 is SVGIG (reference sequence). The CDR3 totals 13 residues. DNA of the CDR3: TGTGCCTGGAGTGTACTGACCGGAGAGACCCAGTACTTC. It is translated as CAWSVLTGETQYF.

This clonotype was seen a handful of times. V gene TRBV6-1 combines with J gene TRBJ1-1, with D uncertain. Germline-derived CDR1 and CDR2 are MNHNS and SASEGT. Trimming took 6 bases from V and 9 from J, leaving 14 bases between them. The CDR3 extends over 12 amino acids. CDR3 coding DNA: TGTGCCAGCAGCTCTAACGGGTTGAAAGCTTTCTTT. Protein: CASSSNGLKAFF.

This clonotype was seen a handful of times. The chain uses TRBV24-1 and TRBJ2-3, with D tentatively TRBD2 (6 bases). Per the germline V gene, CDR1 is KGHDR and CDR2 is SFDVKD. The CDR3 extends over 14 amino acids. The V and J ends lost 5 bases and 8 bases respectively, with 16 bases between them. The DNA of the CDR3 is TGTGCCACCAGTGTGTCGCCGGGAGAGGCTACGCAGTATTTT. This encodes CATSVSPGEATQYF.

This clonotype was recorded a few times. This sequence joins TRBV7-2 and TRBJ2-3; the match to TRBD2 covers 9 bases. Germline V gives CDR1 SGHTA, CDR2 FQGNSA. Losses at the gene ends were 1 base for V and 4 bases for J; bases not matched to a gene: 3. CDR3 size: 15 residues. The CDR3, as DNA: TGTGCCAGCAGCTTAGGCGGGGGGGCCCCAGATACGCAGTATTTT. It is translated as CASSLGGGAPDTQYF.

The chain uses TRBV24-1 and TRBJ2-5; TRBD1 aligns across 8 bases. CDR1 KGHDR and CDR2 SFDVKD come from the germline V gene. Unmatched junction bases numbered 5, after V lost 4 bases and J lost 2 bases. CDR3 length: 15 amino acids. This CDR3 reads CATSDLQGVQETQYF. Here the CDR3 DNA reads TGTGCCACCAGTGACCTACAGGGGGTACAAGAGACCCAGTACTTC.

A few counts support this clonotype. This sequence joins TRBV12-3 or TRBV12-4 and TRBJ1-5; perhaps TRBD1 as D (6 bases). The CDR3 consists of 13 residues. V lost 1 base, J lost 9 bases, and 10 bases lay in between. CDR3 residues: CASSLGGAGPQHF. CDR3 nucleotides: TGTGCCAGCAGTTTAGGGGGGGCCGGGCCCCAGCATTTT.

This clonotype was seen more than once but under ten times. The CDR3 nucleotides are TGTGCCAGCCTAAGGGGCAGCAACACCGGGGAGCTGTTTTTT. As protein: CASLRGSNTGELFF. The chain carries TRBV6-1 and TRBJ2-2; possible D gene TRBD1, 5 bases. Per germline, CDR1 MNHNS and CDR2 SASEGT. The CDR3 is 14 residues long. V dropped 8 bases and J dropped 2 bases, with 12 bases sitting between them.

This clonotype occurred a few times. One end of the junction does not line up with germline, which may come from a read error. The V call is TRBV11-1, the J call TRBJ2-5; TRBD1 aligns across 9 bases. Germline V gene data show CDR1 as SGHAT and CDR2 as FQDESV (reference sequence). This CDR3 has 15 amino acids. The CDR3 region has the DNA TGTGCCAGAAGCTCCCGACAGGGGGAACAAGAGACCCAGTACTTC. Encoded protein: CARSSRQGEQETQYF.

The genes are TRBV21-1 and TRBJ2-2; TRBD2 was called by the table and not checked on the DNA. TRBV21-1 is deemed a pseudogene. The CDR3 is 14 residues long. The CDR3 is CASGLAVNTGELFF. DNA for the CDR3: TGTGCCAGCGGACTAGCGGTGAACACCGGGGAGCTGTTTTTT.

This clonotype was counted a few times. The chain joins TRBV24-1 to TRBJ2-3; D call uncertain. This CDR3 region has 13 residues. CDR1 is KGHDR and CDR2 is SFDVKD in the germline V gene. Trimming removed 5 bases at V and 6 bases at J, with 11 bases between. In DNA, the CDR3 is TGTGCCACCAGTGCGGCAGGTGCGGATACGCAGTATTTT. Encoded protein: CATSAAGADTQYF.

V and J are TRBV2 and TRBJ1-5; D is perhaps TRBD1 (5 bases). V lost 4 bases and J lost 7, with 14 bases in between. From germline, CDR1 is SNHLY and CDR2 FYNNEI. The CDR3 is made up of 14 amino acids. CDR3 residues: CASSGTGGAQPQHF. CDR3 DNA: TGTGCCAGCAGTGGGACGGGCGGGGCCCAGCCCCAGCATTTT.

This clonotype was found a few times. The gene calls are TRBV20-1 and TRBJ1-2; D is uncertain. V lost 4 bases and J 5 bases, leaving 17 bases between the germline ends. The CDR3 is made up of 14 amino acids. Germline V gene lookup returns CDR1 DFQATT and CDR2 SNEGSKA (reference sequence). CDR3 in amino acids: CSATFSMNLYGYTF. DNA of the CDR3: TGCAGTGCTACCTTCTCAATGAACTTATATGGCTACACCTTC.

Note on this clonotype: One end of the junction varies from germline; a read error may be responsible. This sequence joins TRBV19 and TRBJ2-4; 9 positions match TRBD2. The CDR3 is 19 amino acids. The germline V gene has CDR1 LNHDA and CDR2 SQIVND (reference sequence). In DNA, the CDR3 is TGTGCCAGTAGTCTAGAAGCGGGGGGCGTTGATGTAGCCAAAAACATTCAGTACTTC. Translating gives CASSLEAGGVDVAKNIQYF.

This clonotype was seen a handful of times. The chain employs TRBV6-5 and TRBJ2-7; perhaps TRBD1 as D (5 bases). This CDR3 contains 15 residues. Germline values: CDR1 MNHEY, CDR2 SVGAGI. The V end was cut by 0 bases, the J end by 2 bases, with 11 bases between. DNA for the CDR3: TGTGCCAGCAGTTACTCGGGGCGGACGGCCTACGAGCAGTACTTC. This encodes CASSYSGRTAYEQYF.

The chain couples TRBV24-1 to TRBJ2-3, with TRBD1 matching over 7 bases. Losses at the gene ends were 3 bases for V and 4 bases for J; bases not matched to a gene: 9. The CDR3 is made up of 16 amino acids. Germline V gene lookup returns CDR1 KGHDR and CDR2 SFDVKD. The DNA for the CDR3 is TGTGCCACCAGTGATCCGAGACAGGGTTGGTCAGATACGCAGTATTTT. Protein product: CATSDPRQGWSDTQYF.

This clonotype has only a few counts. The chain has TRBV5-4 and TRBJ2-7; no definite D call. Germline V CDR1 and CDR2: SGHNT, YYREEE (reference sequence). Trimming removed 0 bases at V and 4 bases at J, with 11 bases between. The CDR3 is 14 residues long. This CDR3 is CASSLGLDKYEQYF. For the CDR3, the DNA is TGTGCCAGCAGCTTGGGGCTAGACAAATACGAGCAGTACTTC.